This entry lists 31 T cell receptor beta chains sequenced from one sample in a study of Graves' ophthalmopathy and Graves' hyperthyroidism. For repertoire sequencing, the TCR beta CDR3 regions were amplified from RNA transcripts. First-round RT-PCR relied on HTBI primers, and a second-round multiplex PCR came next. TCRdb re-called the multiplex PCR reads with MiXCR, one entry per CDR3 protein. The data hold about 220,000 distinct CDR3 sequences, with 20% to 25% observed a single time. Sequencing was carried out using peripheral blood. These receptors were collected from a woman aged 45-65 years with Graves' ophthalmopathy.

The rearrangement links TRBV19 to TRBJ1-5; possibly TRBD1 for D (6 bases). Trimming removed 7 bases from V and 1 base from J, with 14 bases in between. Per germline, CDR1 LNHDA and CDR2 SQIVND (reference sequence). The CDR3 is 15 amino acids. The CDR3 spells CASNEGVSSNQPQHF. The CDR3 region has the DNA TGTGCCAGTAACGAGGGGGTAAGCAGCAATCAGCCCCAGCATTTT.

The chain carries TRBV6-5 and TRBJ2-5; a possible D gene is TRBD2 (6 bases). Looked up from germline, CDR1 is MNHEY and CDR2 is SVGAGI. The germline V and J ends were trimmed by 2 bases and 5 bases, with 12 bases remaining between them. The CDR3 length is 14 residues. Here the CDR3 reads CASSYGRGRETQYF. In DNA, the CDR3 is TGTGCCAGCAGTTACGGGCGGGGACGGGAGACCCAGTACTTC.

This clonotype was counted many times. V is TRBV4-1 and J is TRBJ2-6; 8 bases agree with TRBD1. The ends lost 4 bases at V and 0 bases at J; junction bases unmatched: 14. The germline CDR1 and CDR2 sequences are MGHRA and YSYEKL. This CDR3 contains 20 residues. CDR3 sequence reads: CASSLSPAGTGPSGANVLTF. CDR3 nucleotide sequence: TGCGCCAGCAGCCTCTCCCCCGCCGGGACAGGACCCTCTGGGGCCAACGTCCTGACTTTC.

This clonotype was counted many times. The chain combines TRBV29-1 with TRBJ1-2, with D maybe TRBD1 (6 bases). The ends were cut back, 4 bases at V and 6 bases at J, with 12 bases in the middle. The length of the CDR3 is 12 residues. Germline CDR1 reads SQVTM; CDR2 reads ANQGSEA. The CDR3 region is CSVGGHGHGYTF. CDR3 bases: TGCAGCGTTGGGGGACACGGTCATGGCTACACCTTC.

In its sample, this clonotype was seen many times. The chain employs TRBV10-2 and TRBJ2-5; no definite D call. V was pared by 4 bases and J by 7 bases, with 13 bases between. The CDR3 runs 13 residues. CDR1 is WSHSY, CDR2 SAAADI, per germline. The DNA of the CDR3 is TGCGCCAGCAGTGGGTCAGAGGTTTGGACCCAGTACTTC. This translates into CASSGSEVWTQYF.

This clonotype was counted once. V and J are TRBV28 and TRBJ1-1, with TRBD1 as a possible D gene (6 bases). V lost 6 bases and J 0 bases, leaving 23 bases between the germline ends. This CDR3 is built from 18 residues. Per germline, CDR1 MDHEN and CDR2 SYDVKM. The CDR3 loop is CASRKGQIVLSMNTEAFF. CDR3 coding DNA: TGTGCCAGCAGAAAAGGACAGATCGTCTTATCTATGAACACTGAAGCTTTCTTT.

This clonotype was observed at least ten times. V gene TRBV10-1 combines with J gene TRBJ1-1; D is unresolved. Trimming took 0 bases from V and 6 from J, leaving 8 bases between them. Germline lookup yields CDR1 WNHNN and CDR2 SYGVQD (reference sequence). The CDR3 runs 13 residues. The CDR3 region has the DNA TGCGCCAGCAGTGAGTCGATGAGGGCTGAAGCTTTCTTT. Amino acid sequence: CASSESMRAEAFF.

This clonotype was seen many times. The V call is TRBV19, the J call TRBJ2-2; D is undetermined. Trimming pared 6 bases from V and 6 bases from J, leaving 5 bases between. CDR1 LNHDA and CDR2 SQIVND come from the germline V gene (reference sequence). CDR3 length: 11 residues. CDR3: CASRTAGELFF. The CDR3 region has the DNA TGTGCCAGTAGGACCGCCGGGGAGCTGTTTTTT.

The chain has TRBV15 and TRBJ2-5, with TRBD2 matching 11 bases. Germline values: CDR1 LNHNV, CDR2 YYDKDF (reference sequence). The CDR3 is 17 amino acids. V lost 5 bases to trimming and J lost 3 bases; unmatched junction nucleotides: 11. CDR3 region: CATSHGLAGPLKETQYF. The CDR3 bases are TGTGCCACCAGCCACGGACTAGCGGGTCCCTTAAAAGAGACCCAGTACTTC.

This chain uses TRBV24-1 with TRBJ2-6, with D perhaps TRBD2 (6 bases). The CDR3 loop spans 17 amino acids. The V end was cut by 4 bases, the J end by 5 bases, with 17 bases between. Germline CDR1 and CDR2: KGHDR and SFDVKD. CDR3 sequence reads: CATSDHTGSDRANVLTF. CDR3 DNA sequence: TGTGCCACCAGTGACCATACCGGGAGCGATAGGGCCAACGTCCTGACTTTC.

The rearrangement joins TRBV29-1 to TRBJ1-2; 9 nucleotides match TRBD1. The CDR3 loop spans 13 amino acids. The trim removed 6 bases at V and 7 bases at J, leaving 9 bases unmatched. CDR1 and CDR2 from the germline V gene are SQVTM and ANQGSEA. This chain's CDR3 is CSVLRTGEVGYTF. The CDR3 DNA follows: TGCAGCGTCCTAAGGACAGGGGAGGTTGGCTACACCTTC.

This clonotype was seen ten or more times. CDR3 amino acids: CASTGTSRRIGYTF. As DNA, the CDR3 is TGTGCCAGCACCGGGACTTCGAGAAGGATTGGCTACACCTTC. This rearrangement joins TRBV11-2 to TRBJ1-2; D may be TRBD1 (5 bases). Trimming took 7 bases from V and 7 from J, leaving 19 bases between them. CDR3 length equals 14 residues. In germline, CDR1 is SGHAT, CDR2 FQNNGV.

The chain links TRBV12-3 or TRBV12-4 to TRBJ1-5; a possible D gene is TRBD1 (5 bases). The CDR3 covers 14 residues. V was shortened by 8 bases and J by 5 bases, with 16 bases between the two germline ends. The CDR3 loop is CASLVDVGHQPQHF. In DNA form, the CDR3 reads TGTGCCAGCCTCGTCGATGTGGGACATCAGCCCCAGCATTTT.

In this sample, this clonotype turned up a few times. The CDR3 loop is CASSQSFVEQYF. CDR3 DNA sequence: TGTGCCAGCAGCCAAAGCTTTGTCGAGCAGTACTTC. This rearrangement joins TRBV6-2 or TRBV6-3 to TRBJ2-7; D remains ambiguous. Trimming removed 6 bases from V and 6 bases from J, with 12 bases in between. The germline gives CDR1 MNHEY, CDR2 SVGEGT. The length of the CDR3 is 12 residues.

The V call is TRBV11-1, the J call TRBJ1-1; no clear D gene. The CDR3 is made up of 13 amino acids. Germline lookup yields CDR1 SGHAT and CDR2 FQDESV (reference sequence). V lost 5 bases, J lost 1 base, and 8 bases lay in between. The CDR3 region is CASSRSGNTEAFF. The CDR3 coding sequence is TGTGCCAGCAGCCGCAGCGGGAACACTGAAGCTTTCTTT. The full variable domain, its missing parts supplied by reference TRBV11-1 and TRBJ1-1, is EAEVAQSPRYKITEKSQAVAFWCDPISGHATLYWYRQILGQGPELLVQFQDESVVDDSQLPKDRFSAERLKGVDSTLKIQPAELGDSAMYLCASSRSGNTEAFFGQGTRLTVV.

At least ten counts were recorded for this clonotype. The gene calls are TRBV25-1 and TRBJ1-6, with a weak D call TRBD1 (5 bases). CDR3 size: 16 residues. Trimming took off 7 bases at V and 0 bases at J, with 13 bases between the two ends. Per germline, CDR1 MGHDK and CDR2 SYGVNS. CDR3 DNA sequence: TGTGCCAGCACCCAAGCGGGGGGCTCCTATAATTCACCCCTCCACTTT. This sequence encodes CASTQAGGSYNSPLHF.

This clonotype occurred many times. The chain recombines TRBV12-3 or TRBV12-4 with TRBJ1-1, with unresolved D. V was shortened by 6 bases and J by 5 bases, with 13 bases between the two germline ends. The CDR3 consists of 13 residues. The CDR3 protein is CASSHGSETEAFF. DNA of the CDR3: TGTGCCAGCAGCCACGGATCGGAGACTGAAGCTTTCTTT.

This clonotype has ten or more counts. The chain has TRBV7-2 and TRBJ2-5; D call uncertain. Germline CDR1 and CDR2: SGHTA and FQGNSA. The CDR3 runs to 18 residues. Trimming stripped 5 bases from V and 0 bases from J, with 22 bases between. Here the CDR3 reads CASSDFTPWTSYQETQYF. The CDR3 nucleotides read TGTGCCAGCAGCGATTTCACCCCATGGACGTCGTACCAAGAGACCCAGTACTTC.

Many counts were recorded for this clonotype. The chain joins TRBV18 to TRBJ2-5; a possible D gene is TRBD2 (5 bases). Germline CDR1 is KGHSH and CDR2 is LQKENI. Trimming cost V 2 bases and J 3 bases, with 16 bases left between them. The CDR3 length is 16 residues. In DNA, the CDR3 is TGTGCCAGCTCACCAAGGGTAGGGCTCGGGAAAGAGACCCAGTACTTC. Residues: CASSPRVGLGKETQYF. Full variable domain (missing parts from reference TRBV18 and TRBJ2-5): NAGVMQNPRHLVRRRGQEARLRCSPMKGHSHVYWYRQLPEEGLKFMVYLQKENIIDESGMPKERFSAEFPKEGPSILRIQQVVRGDSAAYFCASSPRVGLGKETQYFGPGTRLLVL.

This clonotype came up many times. The chain carries TRBV20-1 and TRBJ2-1; either TRBD1 or TRBD2 may supply D (6 bases each). Germline assignment: CDR1 DFQATT and CDR2 SNEGSKA (reference sequence). Trimming took off 3 bases at V and 6 bases at J, with 9 bases between the two ends. The CDR3 runs 12 residues. The CDR3 here is CSASRGRNEQFF. The CDR3, as DNA: TGCAGTGCTAGCCGGGGGCGCAATGAGCAGTTCTTC.

This clonotype was observed at least ten times. The chain carries TRBV6-5 and TRBJ2-5; 9 bases agree with TRBD1. Germline V CDR1 and CDR2: MNHEY, SVGAGI. The CDR3 runs 15 residues. V shed 6 bases, J shed 3 bases, and the junction held 8 bases outside the gene matches. CDR3 sequence reads: CASRGWGQGKETQYF. The CDR3 region has the DNA TGTGCCAGCAGGGGTTGGGGACAGGGAAAAGAGACCCAGTACTTC.

This clonotype has ten or more counts. The chain carries TRBV12-3 or TRBV12-4 and TRBJ1-1; tentative D call: TRBD1 (5 bases). Trimming stripped 7 bases from V and 1 base from J, with 13 bases between. The CDR3 length is 14 residues. CDR3 loop: CASTGTARNTEAFF. The CDR3 DNA reads as TGTGCCAGCACCGGGACGGCCCGGAACACTGAAGCTTTCTTT.

This clonotype was observed many times. This sequence joins TRBV6-5 and TRBJ1-5; D is ambiguous. Germline lookup yields CDR1 MNHEY and CDR2 SVGAGI. The CDR3 length is 15 residues. With 6 bases removed from V and 6 bases from J, the gap between germline ends came to 18 bases. CDR3 sequence (DNA): TGTGCCAGCAGACACAACTTGGGCGTCTTTCAGCCCCAGCATTTT. Translated: CASRHNLGVFQPQHF.

Only a few counts were recorded for this clonotype. The rearrangement uses TRBV6-1 and TRBJ1-1; D unclear. Trimming shortened V by 1 base and J by 4 bases, and 13 bases separated the two germline ends. The CDR3 has 15 amino acids. From germline, CDR1 is MNHNS and CDR2 SASEGT. The CDR3 sequence: CASSEVVGIATEAFF. The CDR3 DNA follows: TGTGCCAGCAGTGAAGTGGTAGGGATCGCCACTGAAGCTTTCTTT.

This clonotype was seen many times. The chain employs TRBV6-1 and TRBJ1-1; tentatively, D is TRBD1 (5 bases). Trimming shortened V by 7 bases and J by 2 bases, and 14 bases separated the two germline ends. The CDR3 has 14 amino acids. The germline CDR1 and CDR2 sequences are MNHNS and SASEGT. CDR3 in amino acids: CASKRDRSNTEAFF. The CDR3 DNA is TGTGCCAGCAAAAGAGACAGAAGTAACACTGAAGCTTTCTTT.

At least ten counts were recorded for this clonotype. The V and J genes are TRBV20-1 and TRBJ2-7; D is perhaps TRBD2 (6 bases). The CDR3 has 14 amino acids. Germline CDR1 and CDR2: DFQATT and SNEGSKA (reference sequence). The V gene lost 3 bases and the J gene lost 2 bases, with 14 bases spanning the gap. The CDR3 DNA sequence: TGCAGTGCTAGCCATAGCGGCAACACCTACGAGCAGTACTTC. It translates to CSASHSGNTYEQYF.

The V and J genes are TRBV2 and TRBJ2-7; D remains ambiguous. V lost 8 bases and J 3 bases, leaving 14 bases between the germline ends. This CDR3 has 13 residues. Germline V gene lookup returns CDR1 SNHLY and CDR2 FYNNEI. The CDR3 spells CASGRSFLYEQYF. CDR3 bases: TGTGCCAGCGGAAGGAGTTTTCTCTACGAGCAGTACTTC.

This clonotype was picked up many times. The rearrangement joins TRBV12-3 or TRBV12-4 to TRBJ2-2; 8 bases are shared with TRBD2. The ends lost 2 bases at V and 5 bases at J; junction bases unmatched: 4. The CDR3 covers 15 residues. This chain's CDR3 is CASSLSGTRTGELFF. The DNA for the CDR3 is TGTGCCAGCAGTTTATCCGGGACTAGGACCGGGGAGCTGTTTTTT.

Concerning this clonotype: The germline gene is not matched at one end of the junction; a read error may be the cause. The rearrangement links TRBV4-2 to TRBJ2-4; 11 bases are shared with TRBD2. The CDR3 totals 14 residues. Germline values: CDR1 LGHNA, CDR2 YNFKEQ. CDR3 sequence: CASSLKLGTSGFSF. The CDR3 DNA sequence: TGTGCCAGCAGCCTCAAATTAGGGACTAGCGGTTTCTCCTTC.

This clonotype was counted only a few times. The chain couples TRBV9 to TRBJ2-7; 7 bases agree with TRBD1. The CDR3 runs 15 residues. J was trimmed by 6 bases and V by 4 bases; bases with no gene match: 13. The V gene's germline CDR1 is SGDLS and CDR2 YYNGEE. The CDR3 region is CASSLWTGKESEQYF. The CDR3 region has the DNA TGTGCCAGCAGCCTTTGGACAGGCAAGGAGAGCGAGCAGTACTTC.

Many counts were recorded for this clonotype. This chain connects TRBV7-9 to TRBJ2-5; 7 bases agree with TRBD2. V trimming: 3 bases; J trimming: 6 bases; junction bases outside the gene matches: 7. In germline, CDR1 is SEHNR, CDR2 FQNEAQ (reference sequence). This CDR3 spans 14 amino acids. CDR3: CASSFLAGGKTQYF. DNA of the CDR3: TGTGCCAGCAGCTTCCTGGCCGGGGGGAAGACCCAGTACTTC.